This T cell receptor beta chain originates from a study of PD-L1 blockade in urothelial cancer. Study details: Blood samples had a median of about 140,000 T cells, 80,000 to 100,000 unique TCRs, and clonality around 0.08.

Assay: immunoSEQ multiplex PCR; the TCRdb copy retains only in-frame clones and omits some. The profile covers more than 60,000 clones, with more than 70% appearing a single time and approximately 10% taken by the ten largest. This CDR3 has 16 residues. CDR1 is SGHTA, CDR2 FQGNSA, per germline. Trimming took 5 bases from V and 9 from J; bases not matched to a gene: 8. Time point in this sample: peripheral blood 6 weeks after treatment start. The receptor was derived from a man in his 60s with urothelial cancer. This chain joins TRBV7-2 and TRBJ2-1; TRBD2 matches 15 bases. The sequences come from PBMCs, collected around atezolizumab (anti-PD-L1) treatment. The CDR3 protein is CASSRTSGRARAEQFF. As DNA, the CDR3 is TGTGCCAGCAGCCGGACTAGCGGGAGGGCCCGGGCTGAGCAGTTCTTC.